The 4 T cell receptor beta chains presented below share a single source sample, sequenced in a study of T cells in Graves' hyperthyroidism and ophthalmopathy (dated by TCRdb to between 2018 and 2020). The library was generated by multiplex PCR. These reads were obtained on an Illumina HiSeq 2000. TCR beta CDR3 regions were amplified from RNA transcripts. For the first round of RT-PCR on the TCR CDR3, the HTBI primer set was used together with the Qiagen OneStep RT-PCR kit. Clones were called with MiXCR by TCRdb after fastp trimmed the public reads at Q25, and only in-frame beta chains were retained. Rows merge per CDR3 protein into single entries with the most common DNA and genes. The sample has about 380,000 distinct CDR3 sequences on record, approximately 12% of them singletons. Jointly, the top ten make up around 20% of the sample. The sample comprised blood. The receptors come from a man in his thirties or forties with Graves' hyperthyroidism that later progressed to Graves' ophthalmopathy.

At least ten counts were recorded for this clonotype. The rearrangement joins TRBV29-1 to TRBJ1-5, with 10 positions matching TRBD1. V trimming: 0 bases; J trimming: 2 bases; junction bases outside the gene matches: 1. Per the germline V gene, CDR1 is SQVTM and CDR2 is ANQGSEA. The CDR3 covers 15 residues. DNA of the CDR3: TGCAGCGTTGAAGATGGGACAGGGGGCAATCAGCCCCAGCATTTT. Its translation is CSVEDGTGGNQPQHF.

The gene calls are TRBV6-1 and TRBJ2-1; a weak D match, TRBD2 (8 bases). The CDR3 runs to 17 residues. V was pared by 5 bases and J by 1 base, with 18 bases between. Germline values: CDR1 MNHNS, CDR2 SASEGT. The CDR3 reads CASSKGGGGTSYNEQFF. The CDR3 DNA sequence: TGTGCCAGCAGTAAAGGGGGCGGGGGGACTTCCTACAATGAGCAGTTCTTC.

This clonotype came up many times. The chain carries TRBV11-2 and TRBJ1-1; D not resolved. The V gene lost 3 bases and the J gene lost 5 bases, with 10 bases spanning the gap. There are 13 residues in the CDR3. Germline CDR1 SGHAT, CDR2 FQNNGV. CDR3: CASSFGVLTEAFF. The DNA for the CDR3 is TGTGCCAGCAGCTTCGGGGTGCTGACTGAAGCTTTCTTT. Variable domain in full (rest from reference TRBV11-2 and TRBJ1-1): EAGVAQSPRYKIIEKRQSVAFWCNPISGHATLYWYQQILGQGPKLLIQFQNNGVVDDSQLPKDRFSAERLKGVDSTLKIQPAKLEDSAVYLCASSFGVLTEAFFGQGTRLTVV.

The chain joins TRBV18 to TRBJ2-7; 7 bases fit TRBD2. The CDR3 has 14 amino acids. V lost 1 base, J lost 3 bases, and 3 bases stayed unmatched. Germline assignment: CDR1 KGHSH and CDR2 LQKENI. CDR3 residues: CASSPLTGGYEQYF. The CDR3 nucleotides are TGTGCCAGCTCACCACTTACGGGGGGCTACGAGCAGTACTTC.